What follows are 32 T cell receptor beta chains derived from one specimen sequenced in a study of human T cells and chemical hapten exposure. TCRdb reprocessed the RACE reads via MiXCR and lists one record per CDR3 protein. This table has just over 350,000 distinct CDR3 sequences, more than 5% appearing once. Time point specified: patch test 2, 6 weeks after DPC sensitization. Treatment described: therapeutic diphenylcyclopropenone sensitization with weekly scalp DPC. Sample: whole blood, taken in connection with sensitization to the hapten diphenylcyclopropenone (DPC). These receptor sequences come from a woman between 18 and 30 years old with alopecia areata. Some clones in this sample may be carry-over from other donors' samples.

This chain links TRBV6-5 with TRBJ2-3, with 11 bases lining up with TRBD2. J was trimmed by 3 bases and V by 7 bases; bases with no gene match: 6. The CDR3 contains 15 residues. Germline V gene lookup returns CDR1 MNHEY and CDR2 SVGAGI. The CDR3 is CASTRLAGPTDTQYF. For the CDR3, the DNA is TGTGCCAGCACCCGACTAGCGGGGCCAACAGATACGCAGTATTTT.

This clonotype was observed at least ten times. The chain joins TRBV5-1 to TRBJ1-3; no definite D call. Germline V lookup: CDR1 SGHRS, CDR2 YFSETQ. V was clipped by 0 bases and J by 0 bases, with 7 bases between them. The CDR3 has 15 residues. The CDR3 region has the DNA TGCGCCAGCAGCTTGGAACCAGCCTCTGGAAACACCATATATTTT. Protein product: CASSLEPASGNTIYF.

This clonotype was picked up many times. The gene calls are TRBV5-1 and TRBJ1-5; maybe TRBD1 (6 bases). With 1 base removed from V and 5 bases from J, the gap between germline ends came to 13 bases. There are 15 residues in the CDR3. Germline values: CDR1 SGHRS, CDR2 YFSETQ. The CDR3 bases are TGCGCCAGCAGCTTGAGGGGGGGCCGCGATCAGCCCCAGCATTTT. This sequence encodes CASSLRGGRDQPQHF.

CDR3 coding DNA: TGTGCCAGCAGTTCCGGGGCCGGACAGCCCCAGCATTTT. This translates into CASSSGAGQPQHF. The chain links TRBV7-9 to TRBJ1-5; D is perhaps TRBD1 (5 bases). The CDR3 extends over 13 amino acids. Trimming removed 6 bases from V and 7 bases from J, with 13 bases in between. Germline V gives CDR1 SEHNR, CDR2 FQNEAQ (reference sequence).

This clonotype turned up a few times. This CDR3 is CASKRTDYGYTF. DNA of the CDR3: TGTGCCAGCAAGAGGACGGACTATGGCTACACCTTC. The rearrangement links TRBV6-5 to TRBJ1-2, with D hard to call. Trimming pared 7 bases from V and 3 bases from J, leaving 9 bases between. This CDR3 is built from 12 residues. Germline values: CDR1 MNHEY, CDR2 SVGAGI.

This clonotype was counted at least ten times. CDR3 residues: CASSYGQGPTNEKLFF. The CDR3 DNA follows: TGCGCCAGCAGCTACGGACAGGGACCAACTAATGAAAAACTGTTTTTT. V usage is TRBV4-1 and J usage is TRBJ1-4; 8 nucleotides align to TRBD1. J gave up 0 bases and V 5 bases, and 5 bases lay outside the gene matches. The CDR3 totals 16 residues. Per the germline V gene, CDR1 is MGHRA and CDR2 is YSYEKL.

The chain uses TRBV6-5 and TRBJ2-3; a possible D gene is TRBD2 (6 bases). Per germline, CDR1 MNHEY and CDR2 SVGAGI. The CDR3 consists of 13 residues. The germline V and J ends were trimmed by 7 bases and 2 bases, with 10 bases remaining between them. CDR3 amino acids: CASNERATDTQYF. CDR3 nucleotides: TGTGCCAGCAACGAGCGGGCCACAGATACGCAGTATTTT.

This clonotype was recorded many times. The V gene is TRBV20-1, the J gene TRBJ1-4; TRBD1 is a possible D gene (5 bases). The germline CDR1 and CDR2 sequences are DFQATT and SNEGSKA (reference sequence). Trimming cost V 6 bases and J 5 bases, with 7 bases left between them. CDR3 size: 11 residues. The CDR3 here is CSAGENEKLFF. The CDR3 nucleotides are TGCAGTGCAGGGGAGAATGAAAAACTGTTTTTT.

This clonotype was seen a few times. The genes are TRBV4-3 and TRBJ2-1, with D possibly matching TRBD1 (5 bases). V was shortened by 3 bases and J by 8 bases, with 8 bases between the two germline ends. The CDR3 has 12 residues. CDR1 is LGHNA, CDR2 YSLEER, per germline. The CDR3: CASSHQGYEQFF. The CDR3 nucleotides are TGCGCCAGCAGCCATCAGGGCTATGAGCAGTTCTTC.

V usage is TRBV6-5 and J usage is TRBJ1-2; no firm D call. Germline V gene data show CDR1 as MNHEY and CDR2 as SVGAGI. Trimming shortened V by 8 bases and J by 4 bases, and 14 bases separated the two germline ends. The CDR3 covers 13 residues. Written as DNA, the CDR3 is TGTGCCAGCTCAAGAACAGCCCCCTATGGCTACACCTTC. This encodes CASSRTAPYGYTF.

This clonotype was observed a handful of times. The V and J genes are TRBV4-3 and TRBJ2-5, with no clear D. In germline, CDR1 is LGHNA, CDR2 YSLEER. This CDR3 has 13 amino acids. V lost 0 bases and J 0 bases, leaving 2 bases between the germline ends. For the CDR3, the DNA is TGCGCCAGCAGCCAAGACCACCAAGAGACCCAGTACTTC. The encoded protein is CASSQDHQETQYF.

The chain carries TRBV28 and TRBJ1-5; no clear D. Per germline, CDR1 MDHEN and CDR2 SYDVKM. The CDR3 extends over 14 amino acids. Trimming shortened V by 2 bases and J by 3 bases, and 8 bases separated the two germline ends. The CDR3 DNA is TGTGCCAGCAGTTTAGGTCTTCACAATCAGCCCCAGCATTTT. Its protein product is CASSLGLHNQPQHF.

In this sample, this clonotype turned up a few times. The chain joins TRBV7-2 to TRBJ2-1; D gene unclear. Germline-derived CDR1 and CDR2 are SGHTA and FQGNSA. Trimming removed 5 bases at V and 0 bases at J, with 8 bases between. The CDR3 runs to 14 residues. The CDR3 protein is CASSTHISYNEQFF. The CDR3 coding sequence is TGTGCCAGCAGCACGCATATCTCCTACAATGAGCAGTTCTTC.

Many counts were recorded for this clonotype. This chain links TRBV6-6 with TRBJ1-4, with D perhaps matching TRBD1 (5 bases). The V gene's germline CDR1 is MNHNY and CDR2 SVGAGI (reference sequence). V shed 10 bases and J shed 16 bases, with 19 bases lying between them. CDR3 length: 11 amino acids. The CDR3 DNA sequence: TGTGCCACCCTAGGGGCAGGGACGGGGTTTTTT. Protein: CATLGAGTGFF.

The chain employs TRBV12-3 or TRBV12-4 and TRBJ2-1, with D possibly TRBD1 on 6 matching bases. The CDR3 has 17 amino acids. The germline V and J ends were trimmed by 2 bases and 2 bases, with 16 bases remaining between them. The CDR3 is CASSLRTARWAYNEQFF. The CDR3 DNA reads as TGTGCCAGCAGTTTAAGGACAGCCAGATGGGCCTACAATGAGCAGTTCTTC.

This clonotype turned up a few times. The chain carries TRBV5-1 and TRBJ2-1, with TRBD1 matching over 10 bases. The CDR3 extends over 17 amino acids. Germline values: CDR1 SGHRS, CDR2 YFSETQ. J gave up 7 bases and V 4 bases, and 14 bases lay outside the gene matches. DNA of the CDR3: TGCGCCAGCAGCGAGGACCCGAGGGGACAGGGGTATAATGAGCAGTTCTTC. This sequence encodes CASSEDPRGQGYNEQFF.

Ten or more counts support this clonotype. CDR3 sequence (DNA): TGTGCCAGCAGTTCGACAGGGATGAAAGGTCAGCCCCAGCATTTT. Translated: CASSSTGMKGQPQHF. The chain links TRBV28 to TRBJ1-5, with 7 nucleotides matching TRBD1. The CDR3 has 15 amino acids. Germline V gives CDR1 MDHEN, CDR2 SYDVKM. The V gene end was trimmed by 4 bases and the J gene end by 6 bases; junction bases not matched to a gene: 9. Full variable domain (remainder filled in from reference TRBV28 and TRBJ1-5): DVKVTQSSRYLVKRTGEKVFLECVQDMDHENMFWYRQDPGLGLRLIYFSYDVKMKEKGDIPEGYSVSREKKERFSLILESASTNQTSMYLCASSSTGMKGQPQHFGDGTRLSIL.

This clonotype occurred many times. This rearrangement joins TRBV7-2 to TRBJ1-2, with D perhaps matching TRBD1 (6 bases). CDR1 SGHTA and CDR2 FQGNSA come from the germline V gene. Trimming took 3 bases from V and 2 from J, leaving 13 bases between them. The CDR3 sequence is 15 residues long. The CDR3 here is CASSFVQGRNYGYTF. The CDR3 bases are TGTGCCAGCAGCTTCGTACAGGGAAGGAACTATGGCTACACCTTC.

Written as DNA, the CDR3 is TGTGCCATCAGTGACAGACTAGCGGGGAACGGGAGGGATACGCAGTATTTT. The encoded protein is CAISDRLAGNGRDTQYF. The genes are TRBV10-3 and TRBJ2-3; TRBD2 matches at 11 bases. The junction had 11 bases not matched to a gene; V was cut back by 3 bases and J by 6 bases. Germline V lookup: CDR1 ENHRY, CDR2 SYGVKD. The CDR3 has 17 residues.

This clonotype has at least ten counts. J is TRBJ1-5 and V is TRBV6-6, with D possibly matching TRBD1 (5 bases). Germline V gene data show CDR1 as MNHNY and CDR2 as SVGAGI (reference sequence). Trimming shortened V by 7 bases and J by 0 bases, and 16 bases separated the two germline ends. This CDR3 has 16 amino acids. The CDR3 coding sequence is TGTGCCAGCATCTACGGGGCAGACAATAGCAATCAGCCCCAGCATTTT. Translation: CASIYGADNSNQPQHF.

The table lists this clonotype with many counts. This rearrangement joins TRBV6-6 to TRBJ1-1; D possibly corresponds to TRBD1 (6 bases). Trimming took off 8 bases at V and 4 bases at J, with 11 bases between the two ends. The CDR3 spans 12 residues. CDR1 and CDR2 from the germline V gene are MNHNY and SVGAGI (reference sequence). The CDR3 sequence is CASSTGPTEAFF. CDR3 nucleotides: TGTGCCAGCTCGACAGGCCCCACTGAAGCTTTCTTT.

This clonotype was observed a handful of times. The CDR3 DNA sequence: TGTGCCAGCAGGCTGACTTCTACAGGGCCCCAGCATTTT. Translation: CASRLTSTGPQHF. This chain joins TRBV28 and TRBJ1-5, with D possibly TRBD1 on 5 matching bases. V gave up 6 bases and J gave up 9 bases, with 15 bases separating them. The CDR3 extends over 13 amino acids. Germline V gene lookup returns CDR1 MDHEN and CDR2 SYDVKM.

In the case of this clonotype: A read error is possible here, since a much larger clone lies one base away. The CDR3 spells CASSVAWNTETFF. The CDR3, as DNA: TGTGCCAGCAGCGTAGCGTGGAACACTGAAACTTTCTTT. The genes are TRBV9 and TRBJ1-1, with unresolved D. Germline V gene sequence: CDR1 SGDLS, CDR2 YYNGEE. The CDR3 spans 13 residues.

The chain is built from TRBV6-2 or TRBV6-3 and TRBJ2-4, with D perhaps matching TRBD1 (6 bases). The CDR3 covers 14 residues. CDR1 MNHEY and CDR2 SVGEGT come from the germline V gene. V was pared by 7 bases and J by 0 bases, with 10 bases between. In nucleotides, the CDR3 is TGTGCCAGCACCAGGACAGAAGCCAAAAACATTCAGTACTTC. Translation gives CASTRTEAKNIQYF.

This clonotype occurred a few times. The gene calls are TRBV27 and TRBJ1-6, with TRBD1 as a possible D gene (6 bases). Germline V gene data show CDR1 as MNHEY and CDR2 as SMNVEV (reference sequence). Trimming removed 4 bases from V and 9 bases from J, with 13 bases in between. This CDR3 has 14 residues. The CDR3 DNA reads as TGTGCCAGCAGTTCCGGGACAAACGGTTCACCCCTCCACTTT. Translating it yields CASSSGTNGSPLHF.

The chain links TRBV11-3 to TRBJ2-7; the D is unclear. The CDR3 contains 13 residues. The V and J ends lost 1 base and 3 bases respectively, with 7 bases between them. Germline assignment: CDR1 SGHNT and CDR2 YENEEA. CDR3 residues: CASSLGEDYEQYF. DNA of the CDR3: TGTGCCAGCAGCTTAGGGGAAGACTACGAGCAGTACTTC. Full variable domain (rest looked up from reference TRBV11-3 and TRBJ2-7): EAGVVQSPRYKIIEKKQPVAFWCNPISGHNTLYWYLQNLGQGPELLIRYENEEAVDDSQLPKDRFSAERLKGVDSTLKIQPAELGDSAVYLCASSLGEDYEQYFGPGTRLTVT.

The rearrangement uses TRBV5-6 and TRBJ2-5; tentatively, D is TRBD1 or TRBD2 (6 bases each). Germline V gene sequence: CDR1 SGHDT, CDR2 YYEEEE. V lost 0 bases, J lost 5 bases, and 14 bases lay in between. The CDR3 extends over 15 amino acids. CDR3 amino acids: CASSLVTGAGETQYF. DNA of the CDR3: TGTGCCAGCAGCTTGGTTACGGGGGCCGGGGAGACCCAGTACTTC.

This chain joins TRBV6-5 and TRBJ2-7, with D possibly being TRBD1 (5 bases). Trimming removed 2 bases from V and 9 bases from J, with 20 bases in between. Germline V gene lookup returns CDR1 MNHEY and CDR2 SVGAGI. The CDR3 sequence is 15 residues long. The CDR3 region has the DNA TGTGCCAGCAGTTACGGGGCCGAGGTGAAGTCTAGGCAGTACTTC. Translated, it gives CASSYGAEVKSRQYF.

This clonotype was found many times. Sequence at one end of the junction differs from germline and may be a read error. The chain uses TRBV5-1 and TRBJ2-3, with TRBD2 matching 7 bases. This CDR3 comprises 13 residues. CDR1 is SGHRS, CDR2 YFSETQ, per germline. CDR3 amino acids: CASSLAGPDTQYF. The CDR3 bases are TGTGCCAGCAGCTTAGCGGGCCCAGATACGCAGTATTTT. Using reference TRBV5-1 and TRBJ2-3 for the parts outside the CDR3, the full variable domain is KAGVTQTPRYLIKTRGQQVTLSCSPISGHRSVSWYQQTPGQGLQFLFEYFSETQRNKGNFPGRFSGRQFSNSRSEMNVSTLELGDSALYLCASSLAGPDTQYFGPGTRLTVL.

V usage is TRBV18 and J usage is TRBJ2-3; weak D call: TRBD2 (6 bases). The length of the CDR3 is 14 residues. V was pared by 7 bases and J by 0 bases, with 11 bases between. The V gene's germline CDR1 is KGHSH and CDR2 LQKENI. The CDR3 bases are TGTGCCAGCTATAGACTAGTGAGCACAGATACGCAGTATTTT. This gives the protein CASYRLVSTDTQYF.

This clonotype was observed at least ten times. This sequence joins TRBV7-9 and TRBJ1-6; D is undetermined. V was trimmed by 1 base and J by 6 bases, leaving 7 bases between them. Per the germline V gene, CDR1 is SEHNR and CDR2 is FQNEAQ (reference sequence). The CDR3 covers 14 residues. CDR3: CASSLDQINSPLHF. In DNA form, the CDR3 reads TGTGCCAGCAGCTTAGATCAGATTAATTCACCCCTCCACTTT.

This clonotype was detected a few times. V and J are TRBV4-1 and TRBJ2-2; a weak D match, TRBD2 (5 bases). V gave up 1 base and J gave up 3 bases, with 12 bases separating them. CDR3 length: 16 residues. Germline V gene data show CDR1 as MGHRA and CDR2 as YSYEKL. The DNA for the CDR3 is TGCGCCAGCAGCCAAGTTCGGGGTGCCCACACCGGGGAGCTGTTTTTT. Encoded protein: CASSQVRGAHTGELFF.